The subject of this entry is one T cell receptor (beta chain). Sequenced by immunoSEQ multiplex PCR; TCRdb stores in-frame clones only, minus some. Of tens of thousands of clones listed, roughly 87% are singletons. The source of the sample is a study of blood T cell repertoires in COVID-19. Overall study context: In each case, the material was cDNA or gDNA derived from T cells, B-cell-depleted T cells, or PBMCs.

Seattle patient enrollment occurred during active infection, with longitudinal follow-up thereafter. The CDR3 extends over 15 amino acids. Per germline, CDR1 SGHRS and CDR2 YFSETQ. Trimming removed 4 bases at V and 1 base at J, with 14 bases between. The sample was peripheral blood. The chain is built from TRBV5-1 and TRBJ1-1; D gene ambiguous. The origin of this receptor is a woman of 80 years or more with COVID-19, enrolled during active disease. The CDR3 region is CASSPSRWANTEAFF. The CDR3 coding sequence is TGCGCCAGCAGCCCCTCCCGATGGGCGAACACTGAAGCTTTCTTT.